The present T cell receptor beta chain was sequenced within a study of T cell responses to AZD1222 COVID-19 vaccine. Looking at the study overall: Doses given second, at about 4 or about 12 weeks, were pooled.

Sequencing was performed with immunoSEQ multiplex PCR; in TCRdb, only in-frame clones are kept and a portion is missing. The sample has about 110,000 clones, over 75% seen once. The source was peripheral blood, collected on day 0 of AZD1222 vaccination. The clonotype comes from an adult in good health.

The CDR3 is CASSEGWFGQYF. The CDR3 region has the DNA TGTGCCAGCAGTGAAGGATGGTTCGGGCAGTACTTC. The chain uses TRBV2 and TRBJ2-7; no firm D call. The CDR3 length is 12 residues. Germline V lookup: CDR1 SNHLY, CDR2 FYNNEI. V shed 1 base and J shed 9 bases, with 10 bases lying between them.